A single sample is the source of the 15 T cell receptor beta chains below, sequenced in a study of blood T cells in healthy people across ages. A sample-barcoded 5' primer and a J-beta primer mix were used in a second PCR of roughly 7 to 11 cycles. MiXCR was run by TCRdb on the 5' RACE reads, yielding one entry per CDR3 protein. This sample carries 1.4 million or so distinct CDR3 sequences, approximately 42% of them seen once, and the ten largest clones take approximately 4%. The sequenced sample consisted of blood. All receptors derive from a woman aged 18-29 years in good health.

The chain joins TRBV27 to TRBJ2-2; D not resolved. The V and J ends lost 8 bases and 0 bases respectively, with 10 bases between them. The CDR3 covers 14 residues. CDR1 and CDR2 from the germline V gene are MNHEY and SMNVEV (reference sequence). In nucleotides, the CDR3 is TGTGCCAGCGGGGTCGATTCGAACACCGGGGAGCTGTTTTTT. This gives the protein CASGVDSNTGELFF.

V usage is TRBV5-1 and J usage is TRBJ1-6, with D tentatively TRBD1 (6 bases). The CDR3 has 14 residues. V dropped 2 bases and J dropped 11 bases, with 14 bases sitting between them. CDR1 is SGHRS, CDR2 YFSETQ, per germline. The CDR3 DNA follows: TGCGCCAGCAGCTTCTCGGGGCCAGGGGCACCCCTCCACTTT. Translated, it gives CASSFSGPGAPLHF.

This chain uses TRBV29-1 with TRBJ2-3; maybe TRBD1 (5 bases). The germline gives CDR1 SQVTM, CDR2 ANQGSEA. The CDR3 length is 18 residues. The V gene lost 4 bases and the J gene lost 0 bases, with 23 bases spanning the gap. The CDR3 reads CSVGRQGSTPQSTDTQYF. CDR3 nucleotides: TGCAGCGTTGGGCGGCAGGGAAGTACCCCCCAAAGCACAGATACGCAGTATTTT.

A single count supports this clonotype. The V gene is TRBV7-9, the J gene TRBJ2-1; 11 bases map to TRBD1. V dropped 8 bases and J dropped 5; count of bases not matched to a gene: 5. The CDR3 is 14 residues long. The germline V gene has CDR1 SEHNR and CDR2 FQNEAQ (reference sequence). The CDR3 sequence: CASPPDRGHNEQFF. The CDR3 region has the DNA TGTGCCAGCCCCCCGGACAGGGGGCACAATGAGCAGTTCTTC. The whole variable domain, remainder taken from reference TRBV7-9 and TRBJ2-1, is DTGVSQNPRHKITKRGQNVTFRCDPISEHNRLYWYRQTLGQGPEFLTYFQNEAQLEKSRLLSDRFSAERPKGSFSTLEIQRTEQGDSAMYLCASPPDRGHNEQFFGPGTRLTVL.

This clonotype has a handful of counts. The chain couples TRBV29-1 to TRBJ2-7, with 9 bases aligning to TRBD2. CDR3 length: 14 amino acids. Germline values: CDR1 SQVTM, CDR2 ANQGSEA. V lost 3 bases and J lost 1; bases outside the gene matches: 4. The CDR3 DNA follows: TGCAGCGTTGAGGCGGGGGGGTATTCCTACGAGCAGTACTTC. It encodes CSVEAGGYSYEQYF.

The CDR3 protein is CASSLGVGGTSGSYEQYF. Here the CDR3 DNA reads TGTGCCAGCAGCTTAGGAGTGGGGGGGACTAGTGGGAGCTACGAGCAGTACTTC. This rearrangement joins TRBV7-6 to TRBJ2-7; 8 bases align to TRBD2. Germline V gene lookup returns CDR1 SGHVS and CDR2 FNYEAQ. The CDR3 spans 18 residues. J lost 3 bases, V lost 1 base, and 14 bases had no gene match.

This sequence joins TRBV27 and TRBJ2-1; TRBD1 aligns across 8 bases. Germline V lookup: CDR1 MNHEY, CDR2 SMNVEV (reference sequence). Trimming at V came to 4 bases and at J to 6 bases, leaving 8 bases not matched to a gene. The CDR3 loop spans 15 amino acids. The CDR3 DNA reads as TGTGCCAGCAGTTATGGACAGGGTACCCCCAATGAGCAGTTCTTC. Translation: CASSYGQGTPNEQFF.

This clonotype was seen only a few times. The rearrangement uses TRBV6-2 or TRBV6-3 and TRBJ2-7; D tentatively fits TRBD1 or TRBD2 (5 bases each). The germline CDR1 and CDR2 sequences are MNHEY and SVGEGT. With 1 base removed from V and 0 bases from J, the gap between germline ends came to 10 bases. This CDR3 is built from 15 residues. The CDR3 spells CASSYWDPLSYEQYF. The CDR3 nucleotides read TGTGCCAGCAGTTACTGGGACCCCCTCTCCTACGAGCAGTACTTC.

The V and J genes are TRBV2 and TRBJ2-7; D not certain. The CDR3 totals 13 residues. Trimming shortened V by 6 bases and J by 5 bases, and 14 bases separated the two germline ends. CDR1 SNHLY and CDR2 FYNNEI come from the germline V gene. The CDR3 loop is CASRHRFMDEQYF. Here the CDR3 DNA reads TGTGCCAGCAGACATCGGTTTATGGACGAGCAGTACTTC.

A few counts support this clonotype. The chain links TRBV20-1 to TRBJ2-1; 15 bases are shared with TRBD2. The CDR3 contains 17 residues. Looked up from germline, CDR1 is DFQATT and CDR2 is SNEGSKA (reference sequence). Trimming cost V 0 bases and J 4 bases; bases outside gene matches: 4. The CDR3 spells CSARDLGTSGRYNEQFF. The CDR3 DNA reads TGCAGTGCTAGAGATTTAGGGACTAGCGGGAGGTACAATGAGCAGTTCTTC.

This clonotype was found a few times. J is TRBJ2-6 and V is TRBV4-1; weak D call: TRBD1 (6 bases). The CDR3 totals 18 residues. V gave up 7 bases and J gave up 1 base, with 20 bases separating them. The germline CDR1 and CDR2 sequences are MGHRA and YSYEKL. CDR3 sequence (DNA): TGCGCCAGCATACCACCACCGGGACAACAATCTGGGGCCAACGTCCTGACTTTC. It specifies CASIPPPGQQSGANVLTF.

This chain links TRBV5-5 with TRBJ2-5; D gene unclear. This CDR3 comprises 12 residues. Germline CDR1 and CDR2: SGHKS and YYEKEE (reference sequence). Between the trimmed V and J ends, which lost 4 bases and 11 bases, there was a span of 15 bases. CDR3: CASSPGGQQQYF. The DNA of the CDR3 is TGTGCCAGCAGCCCCGGTGGGCAGCAGCAGTACTTC. The whole variable domain, remainder taken from reference TRBV5-5 and TRBJ2-5, is DAGVTQSPTHLIKTRGQQVTLRCSPISGHKSVSWYQQVLGQGPQFIFQYYEKEERGRGNFPDRFSARQFPNYSSELNVNALLLGDSALYLCASSPGGQQQYFGPGTRLLVL.

This clonotype was counted ten times or more. The genes are TRBV4-3 and TRBJ2-7, with 7 bases identical to TRBD1. Germline CDR1 and CDR2: LGHNA and YSLEER. V lost 1 base, J lost 0 bases, and 0 bases stayed unmatched. CDR3 length: 14 residues. The CDR3 loop is CASSQAGGSYEQYF. The CDR3, as DNA: TGCGCCAGCAGCCAAGCAGGGGGCTCCTACGAGCAGTACTTC.

The rearrangement joins TRBV7-9 to TRBJ1-2; a possible D gene is TRBD1 (5 bases). This CDR3 is 12 amino acids long. V was clipped by 5 bases and J by 7 bases, with 11 bases between them. CDR1 SEHNR and CDR2 FQNEAQ come from the germline V gene (reference sequence). The DNA of the CDR3 is TGTGCCAGCAGCCCTGCGGGGGGTGGCTACACCTTC. Translating it yields CASSPAGGGYTF.

The chain employs TRBV7-9 and TRBJ2-1; D gene ambiguous. The DNA end lines up better with TRBJ2-7; the J call may be wrong. The CDR3 loop spans 15 amino acids. From germline, CDR1 is SEHNR and CDR2 FQNEAQ (reference sequence). CDR3 DNA: TGTGCCAGCAGCGTCGACTTGGGGTCCTACAATGAGCAGTACTTC. It translates to CASSVDLGSYNEQYF.